This TCR beta chain was recorded in a study of blood T cell repertoires in COVID-19. Study in general: Sites across the United States, Italy and Spain contributed samples from acute and convalescent COVID-19. Nucleic acid was either cDNA or gDNA, and it came from T cells, B-cell-depleted T cells, or PBMCs.

The method was immunoSEQ multiplex PCR; TCRdb's version includes in-frame clones alone and lacks a portion of them. The table lists some 150,000 clones, under 90% of them singletons. Sequenced input: peripheral blood. This sequence was found in a human donor in a cohort sampled during active COVID-19.

The CDR3 nucleotides read TGTGCCAGCTCACTCCTCCGACAGGGGCAAGACGAGCAGTACTTC. It yields the protein CASSLLRQGQDEQYF. V usage is TRBV18 and J usage is TRBJ2-7; 8 nucleotides agree with TRBD1. The CDR3 runs to 15 residues. The germline V gene encodes CDR1 KGHSH and CDR2 LQKENI. The V segment lost 4 bases and the J segment 5 bases; nucleotides outside the gene matches: 10.